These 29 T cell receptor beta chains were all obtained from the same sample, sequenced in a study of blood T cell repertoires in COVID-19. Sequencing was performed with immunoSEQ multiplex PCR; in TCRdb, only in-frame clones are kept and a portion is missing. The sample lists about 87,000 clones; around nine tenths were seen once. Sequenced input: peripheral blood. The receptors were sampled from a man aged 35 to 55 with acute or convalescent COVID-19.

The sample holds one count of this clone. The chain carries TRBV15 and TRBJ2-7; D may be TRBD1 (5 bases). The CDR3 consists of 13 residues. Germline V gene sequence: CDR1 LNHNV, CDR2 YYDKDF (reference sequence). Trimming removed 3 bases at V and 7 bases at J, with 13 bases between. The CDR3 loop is CATSRGWAGEQYF. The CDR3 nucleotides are TGTGCCACCAGCAGGGGGTGGGCAGGGGAGCAGTACTTC.

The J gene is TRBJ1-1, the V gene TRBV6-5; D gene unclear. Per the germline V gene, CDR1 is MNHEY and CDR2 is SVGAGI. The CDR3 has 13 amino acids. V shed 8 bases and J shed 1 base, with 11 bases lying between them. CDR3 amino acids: CASLGDKNTEAFF. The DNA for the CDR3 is TGTGCCAGCCTGGGAGATAAGAACACTGAAGCTTTCTTT.

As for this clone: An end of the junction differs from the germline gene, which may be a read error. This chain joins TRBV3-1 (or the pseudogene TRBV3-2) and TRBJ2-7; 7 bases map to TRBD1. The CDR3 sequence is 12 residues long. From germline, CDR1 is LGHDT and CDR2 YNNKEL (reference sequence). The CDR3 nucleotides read TGTGCCAGCAGTCAAGACAGGGCAAAGCAGTACTTC. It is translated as CASSQDRAKQYF.

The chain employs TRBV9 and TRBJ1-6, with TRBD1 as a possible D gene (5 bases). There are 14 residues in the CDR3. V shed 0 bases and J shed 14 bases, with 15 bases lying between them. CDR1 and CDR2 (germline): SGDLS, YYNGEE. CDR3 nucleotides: TGTGCCAGCAGCGTAGACTTCGGGGGGGGATCCCTCCACTTT. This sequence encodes CASSVDFGGGSLHF. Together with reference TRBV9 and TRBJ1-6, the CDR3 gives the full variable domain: DSGVTQTPKHLITATGQRVTLRCSPRSGDLSVYWYQQSLDQGLQFLIQYYNGEERAKGNILERFSAQQFPDLHSELNLSSLELGDSALYFCASSVDFGGGSLHFGNGTRLTVT.

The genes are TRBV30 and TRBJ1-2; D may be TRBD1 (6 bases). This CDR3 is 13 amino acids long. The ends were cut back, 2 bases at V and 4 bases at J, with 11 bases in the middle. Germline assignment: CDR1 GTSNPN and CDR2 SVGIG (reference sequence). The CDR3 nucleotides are TGTGCCTGGAGTCCGGACAGCCGCTATGGCTACACCTTC. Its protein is CAWSPDSRYGYTF.

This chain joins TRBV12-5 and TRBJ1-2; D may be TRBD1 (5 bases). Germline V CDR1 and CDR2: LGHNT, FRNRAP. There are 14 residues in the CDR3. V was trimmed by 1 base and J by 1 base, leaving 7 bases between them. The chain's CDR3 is CASGLGQFNYGYTF. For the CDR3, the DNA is TGTGCTAGTGGTTTGGGACAGTTTAACTATGGCTACACCTTC.

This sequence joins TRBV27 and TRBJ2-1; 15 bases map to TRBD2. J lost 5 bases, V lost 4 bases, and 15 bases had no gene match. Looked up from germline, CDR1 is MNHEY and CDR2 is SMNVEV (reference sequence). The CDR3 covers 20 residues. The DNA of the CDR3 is TGTGCCAGCAGTTCTAAACGACCGGGACTAGCGGGAGGAAGAAACAATGAGCAGTTCTTC. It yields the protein CASSSKRPGLAGGRNNEQFF.

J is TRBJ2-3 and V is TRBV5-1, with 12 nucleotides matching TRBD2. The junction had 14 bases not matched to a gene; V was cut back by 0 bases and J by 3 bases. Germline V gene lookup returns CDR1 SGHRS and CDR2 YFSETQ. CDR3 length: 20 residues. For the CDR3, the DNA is TGCGCCAGCAGCTTGGAGATCTCTTTGGGGACTAGCGGGCATACAGATACGCAGTATTTT. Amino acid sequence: CASSLEISLGTSGHTDTQYF.

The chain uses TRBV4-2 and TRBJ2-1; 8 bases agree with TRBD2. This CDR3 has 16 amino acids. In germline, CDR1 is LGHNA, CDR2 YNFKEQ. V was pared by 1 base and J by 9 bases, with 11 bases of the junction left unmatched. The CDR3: CASSQVVRGGQSEQFF. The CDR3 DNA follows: TGTGCCAGCAGCCAAGTAGTACGGGGGGGCCAGAGTGAGCAGTTCTTC.

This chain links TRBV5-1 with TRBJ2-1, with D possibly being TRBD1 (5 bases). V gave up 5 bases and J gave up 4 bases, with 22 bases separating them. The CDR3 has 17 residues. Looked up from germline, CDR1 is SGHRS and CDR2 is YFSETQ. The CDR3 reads CASSPGRGPSTYNEQFF. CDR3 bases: TGCGCCAGCAGTCCCGGAAGGGGCCCATCCACTTACAATGAGCAGTTCTTC.

For the CDR3, the DNA is TGCGCCAGCAGCTTGAACCGACAGGGTGGTTACGAGCAGTACTTC. Amino acids: CASSLNRQGGYEQYF. The chain has TRBV5-1 and TRBJ2-7, with TRBD1 matching over 7 bases. V dropped 1 base and J dropped 4; count of bases not matched to a gene: 8. The CDR3 runs to 15 residues. Germline V gene lookup returns CDR1 SGHRS and CDR2 YFSETQ.

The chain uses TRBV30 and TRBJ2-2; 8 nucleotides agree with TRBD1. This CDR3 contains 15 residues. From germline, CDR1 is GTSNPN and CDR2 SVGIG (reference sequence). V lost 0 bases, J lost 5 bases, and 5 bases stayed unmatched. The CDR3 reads CAWSVGQGWTGELFF. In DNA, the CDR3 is TGTGCCTGGAGTGTCGGACAGGGATGGACCGGGGAGCTGTTTTTT.

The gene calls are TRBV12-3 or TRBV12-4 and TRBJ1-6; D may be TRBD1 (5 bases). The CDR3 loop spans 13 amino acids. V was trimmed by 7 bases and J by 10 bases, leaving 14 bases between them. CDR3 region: CASTSRGGSPLHF. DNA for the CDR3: TGTGCCAGCACCTCCCGGGGGGGGTCACCCCTCCACTTT.

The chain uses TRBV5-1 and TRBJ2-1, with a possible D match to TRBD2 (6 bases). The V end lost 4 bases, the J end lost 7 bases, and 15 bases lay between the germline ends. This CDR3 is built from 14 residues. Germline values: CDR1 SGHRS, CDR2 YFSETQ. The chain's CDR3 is CASSPGDMGNEQFF. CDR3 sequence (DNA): TGCGCCAGCAGCCCGGGGGATATGGGGAATGAGCAGTTCTTC.

The CDR3 sequence: CASSPSQPVYEQYF. The DNA for the CDR3 is TGTGCCAGCAGCCCCTCCCAACCGGTCTACGAGCAGTACTTC. The V gene is TRBV14, the J gene TRBJ2-7; D call uncertain. CDR1 SGHDN and CDR2 FVKESK come from the germline V gene. The CDR3 consists of 14 residues. V was pared by 4 bases and J by 3 bases, with 13 bases between.

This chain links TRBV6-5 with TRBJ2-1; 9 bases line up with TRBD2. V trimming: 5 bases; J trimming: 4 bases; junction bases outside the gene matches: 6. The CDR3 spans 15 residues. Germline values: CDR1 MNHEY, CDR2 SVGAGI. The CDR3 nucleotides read TGTGCCAGCAGTCGAGCGGGAGGACCATACAATGAGCAGTTCTTC. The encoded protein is CASSRAGGPYNEQFF.

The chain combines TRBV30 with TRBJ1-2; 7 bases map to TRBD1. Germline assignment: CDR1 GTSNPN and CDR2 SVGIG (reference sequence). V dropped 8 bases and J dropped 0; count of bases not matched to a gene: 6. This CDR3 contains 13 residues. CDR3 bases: TGTGCCACCCCGACAGGGTCTAACTATGGCTACACCTTC. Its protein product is CATPTGSNYGYTF.

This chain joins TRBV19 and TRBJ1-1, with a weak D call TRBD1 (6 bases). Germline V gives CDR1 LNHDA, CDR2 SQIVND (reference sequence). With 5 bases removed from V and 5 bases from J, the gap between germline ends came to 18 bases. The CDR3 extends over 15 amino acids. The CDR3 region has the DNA TGTGCCAGTAGTGTACCAAGACAGGTCCGGACTGAAGCTTTCTTT. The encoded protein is CASSVPRQVRTEAFF.

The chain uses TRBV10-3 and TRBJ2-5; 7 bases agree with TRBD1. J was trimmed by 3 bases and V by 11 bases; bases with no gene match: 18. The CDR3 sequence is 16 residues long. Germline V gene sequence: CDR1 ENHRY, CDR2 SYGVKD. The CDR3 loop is CAHGGTPGTAKETQYF. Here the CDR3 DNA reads TGTGCCCATGGGGGTACCCCCGGGACAGCAAAAGAGACCCAGTACTTC.

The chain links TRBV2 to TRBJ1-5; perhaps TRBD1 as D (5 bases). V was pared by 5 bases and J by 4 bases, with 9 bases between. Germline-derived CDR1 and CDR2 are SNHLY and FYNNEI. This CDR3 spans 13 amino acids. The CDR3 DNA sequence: TGTGCCAGCAGTCTTGACAGAAATCAGCCCCAGCATTTT. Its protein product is CASSLDRNQPQHF.

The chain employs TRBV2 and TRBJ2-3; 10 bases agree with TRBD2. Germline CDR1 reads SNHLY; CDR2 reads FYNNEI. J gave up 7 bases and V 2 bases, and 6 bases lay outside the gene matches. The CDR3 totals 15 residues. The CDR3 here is CASSELAGVLYTQYF. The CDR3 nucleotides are TGTGCCAGCAGTGAACTAGCGGGAGTTTTATATACGCAGTATTTT.

CDR3 residues: CATSDQGLEQYF. Here the CDR3 DNA reads TGTGCCACCAGTGATCAGGGACTCGAGCAGTACTTC. The chain couples TRBV24-1 to TRBJ2-7, with TRBD2 as a possible D gene (6 bases). CDR1 is KGHDR, CDR2 SFDVKD, per germline. V gave up 3 bases and J gave up 6 bases, with 8 bases separating them. The CDR3 totals 12 residues.

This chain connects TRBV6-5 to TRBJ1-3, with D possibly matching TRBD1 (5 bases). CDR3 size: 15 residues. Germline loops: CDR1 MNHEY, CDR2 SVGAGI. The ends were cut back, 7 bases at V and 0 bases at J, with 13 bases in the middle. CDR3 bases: TGTGCCAGCATCCCGGGGGGTTACTCTGGAAACACCATATATTTT. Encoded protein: CASIPGGYSGNTIYF.

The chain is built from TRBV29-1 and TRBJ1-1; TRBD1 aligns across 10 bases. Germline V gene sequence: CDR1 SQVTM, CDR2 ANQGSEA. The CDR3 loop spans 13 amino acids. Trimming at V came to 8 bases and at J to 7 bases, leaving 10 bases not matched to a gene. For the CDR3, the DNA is TGCAGCTTCCGGGACAGGGGAAGGAGTGAAGCTTTCTTT. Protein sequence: CSFRDRGRSEAFF.

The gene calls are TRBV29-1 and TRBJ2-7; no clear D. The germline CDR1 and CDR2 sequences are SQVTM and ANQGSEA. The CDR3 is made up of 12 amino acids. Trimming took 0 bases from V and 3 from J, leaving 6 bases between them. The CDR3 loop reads CSVEDWLYEQYF. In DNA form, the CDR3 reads TGCAGCGTTGAAGATTGGCTCTACGAGCAGTACTTC.

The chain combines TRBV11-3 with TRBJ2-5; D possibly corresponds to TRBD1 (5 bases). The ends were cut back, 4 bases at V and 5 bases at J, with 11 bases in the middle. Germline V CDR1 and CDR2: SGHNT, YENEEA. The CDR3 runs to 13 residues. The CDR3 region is CASSSKSGETQYF. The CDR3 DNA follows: TGTGCCAGCAGCTCGAAATCAGGGGAGACCCAGTACTTC.

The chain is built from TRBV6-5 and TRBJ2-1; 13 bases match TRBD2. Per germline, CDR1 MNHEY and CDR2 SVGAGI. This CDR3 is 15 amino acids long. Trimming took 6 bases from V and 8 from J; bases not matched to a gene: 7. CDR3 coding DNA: TGTGCCAGCAGCCGGGGACTAGCGGGAAGCGATGAGCAGTTCTTC. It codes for CASSRGLAGSDEQFF.

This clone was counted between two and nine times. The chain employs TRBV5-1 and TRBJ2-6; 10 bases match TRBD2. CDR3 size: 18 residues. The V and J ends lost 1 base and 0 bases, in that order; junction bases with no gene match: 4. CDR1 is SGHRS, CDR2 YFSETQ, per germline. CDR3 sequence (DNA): TGCGCCAGCAGCTTGACTAGCGGGATAACCTCTGGGGCCAACGTCCTGACTTTC. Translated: CASSLTSGITSGANVLTF.

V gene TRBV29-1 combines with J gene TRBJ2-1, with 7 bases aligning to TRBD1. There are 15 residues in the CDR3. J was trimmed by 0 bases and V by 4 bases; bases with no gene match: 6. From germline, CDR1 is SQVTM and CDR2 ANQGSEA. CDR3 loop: CSVGGQLSSYNEQFF. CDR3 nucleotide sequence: TGCAGCGTTGGGGGACAGCTAAGCTCCTACAATGAGCAGTTCTTC.